The present T cell receptor beta chain was sequenced within a study of monozygotic twins with inflammatory bowel disease. TCRdb reanalyzed the 5' RACE reads and collapses them to one entry per CDR3 protein, without DNA. The table for this sample gives 330,000 or so distinct CDR3 sequences. The specimen sequenced was blood. This clonotype was sampled from a human donor with ulcerative colitis or Crohn's disease, or a healthy co-twin of an affected twin (not recorded which).

The CDR3 here is CASSLAIGTGRGSGNTIYF. The chain links TRBV7-2 to TRBJ1-3; the D gene TCRdb calls, TRBD1, cannot be checked with no DNA. In germline, CDR1 is SGHTA, CDR2 FQGNSA. CDR3 length equals 19 residues.